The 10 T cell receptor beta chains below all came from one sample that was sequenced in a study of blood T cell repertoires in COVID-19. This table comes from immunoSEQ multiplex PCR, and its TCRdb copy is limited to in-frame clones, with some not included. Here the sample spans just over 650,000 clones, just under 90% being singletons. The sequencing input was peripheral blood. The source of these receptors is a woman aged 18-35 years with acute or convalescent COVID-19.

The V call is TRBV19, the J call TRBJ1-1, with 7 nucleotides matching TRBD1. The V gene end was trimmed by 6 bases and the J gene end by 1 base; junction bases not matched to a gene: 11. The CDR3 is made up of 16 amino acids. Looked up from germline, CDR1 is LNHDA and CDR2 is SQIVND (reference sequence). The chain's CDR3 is CASREIYRGENTEAFF. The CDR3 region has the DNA TGTGCCAGTAGGGAAATTTACAGGGGAGAGAACACTGAAGCTTTCTTT.

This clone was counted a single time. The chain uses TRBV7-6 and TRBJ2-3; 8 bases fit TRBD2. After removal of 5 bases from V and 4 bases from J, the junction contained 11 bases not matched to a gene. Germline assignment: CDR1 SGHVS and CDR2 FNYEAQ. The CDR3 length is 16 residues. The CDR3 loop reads CASSLNFGGAADTQYF. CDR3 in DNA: TGTGCCAGCAGCCTCAACTTCGGGGGGGCCGCAGATACGCAGTATTTT.

CDR3 amino acids: CASSLATGIANTEAFF. Here the CDR3 DNA reads TGCGCCAGCAGCTTGGCCACAGGGATCGCGAACACTGAAGCTTTCTTT. The chain links TRBV5-1 to TRBJ1-1, with a weak D call TRBD1 (6 bases). The CDR3 spans 16 residues. Per germline, CDR1 SGHRS and CDR2 YFSETQ. With 0 bases removed from V and 1 base from J, the gap between germline ends came to 13 bases.

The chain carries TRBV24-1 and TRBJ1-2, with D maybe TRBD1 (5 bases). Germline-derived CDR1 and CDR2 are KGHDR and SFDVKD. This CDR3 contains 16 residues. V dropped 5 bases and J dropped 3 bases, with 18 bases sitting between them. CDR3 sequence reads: CATSGAGGSLDYGYTF. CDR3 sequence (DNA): TGTGCCACCAGTGGTGCGGGGGGATCCCTTGACTATGGCTACACCTTC.

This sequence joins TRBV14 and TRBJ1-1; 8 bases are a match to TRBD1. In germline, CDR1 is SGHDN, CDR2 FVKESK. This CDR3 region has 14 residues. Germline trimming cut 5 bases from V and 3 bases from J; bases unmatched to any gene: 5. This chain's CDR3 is CASSKGQEYTEAFF. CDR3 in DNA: TGTGCCAGCAGCAAGGGACAGGAGTACACTGAAGCTTTCTTT.

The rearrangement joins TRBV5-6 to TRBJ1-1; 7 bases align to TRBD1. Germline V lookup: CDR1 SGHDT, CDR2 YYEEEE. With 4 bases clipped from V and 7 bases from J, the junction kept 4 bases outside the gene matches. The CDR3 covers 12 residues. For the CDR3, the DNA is TGTGCCAGCAGCATAGGACAGGTTGAAGCTTTCTTT. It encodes CASSIGQVEAFF.

The CDR3 DNA is TGTGCCAGCAGTTTAGGCTGGACAGGGGAAGAGACCCAGTACTTC. Translation gives CASSLGWTGEETQYF. The rearrangement uses TRBV27 and TRBJ2-5; 9 bases agree with TRBD1. Germline V CDR1 and CDR2: MNHEY, SMNVEV (reference sequence). V gave up 2 bases and J gave up 3 bases; unmatched junction bases: 4. There are 15 residues in the CDR3.

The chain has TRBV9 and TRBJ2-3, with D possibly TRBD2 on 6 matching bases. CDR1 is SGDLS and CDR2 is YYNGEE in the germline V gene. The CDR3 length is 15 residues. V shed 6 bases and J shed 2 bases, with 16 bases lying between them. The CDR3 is CASTPKAGLTDTQYF. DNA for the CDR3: TGTGCCAGCACACCCAAGGCGGGGCTCACAGATACGCAGTATTTT.

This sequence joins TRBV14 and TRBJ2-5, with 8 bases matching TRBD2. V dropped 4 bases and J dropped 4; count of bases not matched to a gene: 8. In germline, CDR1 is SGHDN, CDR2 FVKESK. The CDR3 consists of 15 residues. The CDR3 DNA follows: TGTGCCAGCAGCCCCCACTTGGCGGGGGGAGAGACCCAGTACTTC. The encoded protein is CASSPHLAGGETQYF.

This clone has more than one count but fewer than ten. This CDR3 reads CASSEVGVYGYTF. Here the CDR3 DNA reads TGTGCCAGCAGTGAAGTAGGGGTCTATGGCTACACCTTC. This chain uses TRBV6-1 with TRBJ1-2; D might be TRBD1 (5 bases). CDR3 length: 13 residues. CDR1 MNHNS and CDR2 SASEGT come from the germline V gene. V shed 1 base and J shed 4 bases, with 7 bases lying between them.